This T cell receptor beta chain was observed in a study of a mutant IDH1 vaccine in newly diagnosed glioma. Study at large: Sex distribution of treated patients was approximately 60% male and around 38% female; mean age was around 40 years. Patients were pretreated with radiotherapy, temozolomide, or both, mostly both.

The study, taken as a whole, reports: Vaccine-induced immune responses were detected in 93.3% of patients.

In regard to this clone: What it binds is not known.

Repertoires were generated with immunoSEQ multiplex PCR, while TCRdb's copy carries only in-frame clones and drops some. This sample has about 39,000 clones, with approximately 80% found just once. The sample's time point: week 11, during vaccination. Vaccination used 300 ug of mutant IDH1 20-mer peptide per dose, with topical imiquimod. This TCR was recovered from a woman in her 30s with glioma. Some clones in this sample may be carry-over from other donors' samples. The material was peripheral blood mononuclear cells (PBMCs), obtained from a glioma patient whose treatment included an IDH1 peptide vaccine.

The CDR3 sequence: CASSLAPSGMRDTQYF. The CDR3 nucleotides read TGTGCCAGCAGCTTAGCTCCTAGCGGGATGCGAGATACGCAGTATTTT. The chain carries TRBV7-2 and TRBJ2-3, with TRBD2 matching 9 bases. This CDR3 spans 16 amino acids. Looked up from germline, CDR1 is SGHTA and CDR2 is FQGNSA. J gave up 5 bases and V 0 bases, and 6 bases lay outside the gene matches.